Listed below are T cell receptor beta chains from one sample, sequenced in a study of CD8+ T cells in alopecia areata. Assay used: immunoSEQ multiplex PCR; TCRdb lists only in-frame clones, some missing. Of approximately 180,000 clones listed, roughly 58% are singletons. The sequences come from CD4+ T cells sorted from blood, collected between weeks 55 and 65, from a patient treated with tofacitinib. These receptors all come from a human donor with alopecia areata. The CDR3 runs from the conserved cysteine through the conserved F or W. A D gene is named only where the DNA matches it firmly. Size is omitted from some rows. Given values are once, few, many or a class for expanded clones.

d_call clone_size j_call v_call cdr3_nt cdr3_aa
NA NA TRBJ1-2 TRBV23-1 TGCGCCAGCAGTCGGGAGGGGATTGGAGGTGGCTACACCTTC CASSREGIGGGYTF
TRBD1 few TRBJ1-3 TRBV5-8 TGTGCCAGCAGCTTGGCCATGACAGGGGCTGGAAACACCATATATTTT CASSLAMTGAGNTIYF
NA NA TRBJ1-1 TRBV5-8 TGTGCCAGCAGGCATGGACACGGGGGGACTGAAGCTTTCTTT CASRHGHGGTEAFF
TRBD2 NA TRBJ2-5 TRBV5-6 TGTGCCAGCAGCTTGGGGGGACTAGCGGGAACCCAAGAGACCCAGTACTTC CASSLGGLAGTQETQYF
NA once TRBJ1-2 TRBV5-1 TGCGCCAGCAGCCCGGAGGGTGGGACAAGCTATGGCTACACCTTC CASSPEGGTSYGYTF
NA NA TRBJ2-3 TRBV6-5 TGTGCCAGCAACGCAAGAGGGGGAGAAACTCATACGCAGTATTTT CASNARGGETHTQYF
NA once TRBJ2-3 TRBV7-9 TGTGCCAGCAGCCCTACAACGGGGGTAGGAACAGATACGCAGTATTTT CASSPTTGVGTDTQYF
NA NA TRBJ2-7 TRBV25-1 TGTGCCAGCAGTCTAGCCGCTGCCTACGAGCAGTACTTC CASSLAAAYEQYF
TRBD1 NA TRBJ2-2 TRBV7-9 TGTGCCAGCAGCGCGACCGCGGGACAGGGGGCTTCGAACACCGGGGAGCTGTTTTTT CASSATAGQGASNTGELFF
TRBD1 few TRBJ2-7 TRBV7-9 TGTGCCAGCAGCTACGGACGAGGACAGGACGAGCAGTACTTC CASSYGRGQDEQYF
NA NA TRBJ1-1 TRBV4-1 TGCGCCAGCAGCGATGTTTGGAACCCCGGCAGAGCTTTCTTT CASSDVWNPGRAFF
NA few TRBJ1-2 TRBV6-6 TGTGCCAGCAGTTCGTCCAGAACCTATGGCTACACCTTC CASSSSRTYGYTF
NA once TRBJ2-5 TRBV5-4 TGTGCCAGCAGCACGGGGGGCGGCAGGGGTGAGACCCAGTACTTC CASSTGGGRGETQYF
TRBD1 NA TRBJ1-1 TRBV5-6 TGTGCCAGCAGCTTGCCTCATCCCTGGGACAGGGAGGACACTGAAGCTTTCTTT CASSLPHPWDREDTEAFF
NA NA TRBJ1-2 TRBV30 TGTGCCTGGAGTGTACGTGCCGGGGAGGGCTACACCTTC CAWSVRAGEGYTF
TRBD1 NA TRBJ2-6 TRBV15 TGTGCCACCAGCAGAGGGACCGGACAGGGGGCGCGAGGGGCCAACGTCCTGACTTTC CATSRGTGQGARGANVLTF
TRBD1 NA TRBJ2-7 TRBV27 TGTGCCAGCAGCACCGGGGGACAGGGAGGCGAGCAGTACTTC CASSTGGQGGEQYF
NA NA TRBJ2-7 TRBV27 TGTGCCAGCAGCCAGGGTCCGAAGGGCTACGAGCAGTACTTC CASSQGPKGYEQYF
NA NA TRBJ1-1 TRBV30 TGTGCCTGGAGTGGTGACTTAAAGAACACTGAAGCTTTCTTT CAWSGDLKNTEAFF
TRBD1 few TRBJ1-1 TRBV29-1 TGCAGCGCCGTTAGGGACAGGGGGATAAGGGACACTGAAGCTTTCTTT CSAVRDRGIRDTEAFF
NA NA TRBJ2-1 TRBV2 TGTGCCAGCAGTGTCTCAGAATACAATGAGCAGTTCTTC CASSVSEYNEQFF
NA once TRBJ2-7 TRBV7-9 TGTGCCAGCAGCTTAAACCCCGGTGTCGGGAACTTC CASSLNPGVGNF
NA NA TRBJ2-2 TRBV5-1 TGCGCCAGCAGCTTGGAAGGCGGCACCGGGGAGCTGTTTTTT CASSLEGGTGELFF
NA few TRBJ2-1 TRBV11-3 TGTGCCAGCAGCACCGGCAGCGGCCGCAGCCATGAGCAGTTCTTC CASSTGSGRSHEQFF
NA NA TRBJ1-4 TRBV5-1 TGCGCCAGCAGCTTGTTACAGAACAATGAAAAACTGTTTTTT CASSLLQNNEKLFF
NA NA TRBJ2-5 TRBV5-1 TGCGCCAGCAGCTTGGGACAGTCTAAAGAGACCCAGTACTTC CASSLGQSKETQYF
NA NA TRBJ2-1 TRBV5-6 TGTGCCAGCAGCTTGGGGCTAGAGCAGTTCTTC CASSLGLEQFF
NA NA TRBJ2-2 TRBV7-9 TGTGCCAGCAAAATAGGGGCCGCCGGGGAGCTGTTTTTT CASKIGAAGELFF
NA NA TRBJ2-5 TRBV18 TGTGCCAGCTCACTTCAACAGGCAACGGAGACCCAGTACTTC CASSLQQATETQYF
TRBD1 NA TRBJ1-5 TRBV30 TGTGCCTGGAGTGACAGGGGGGCATATCAGCCCCAGCATTTT CAWSDRGAYQPQHF
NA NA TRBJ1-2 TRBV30 TGTGCCTGGACAGGGGCCTATGGCTACACCTTC CAWTGAYGYTF